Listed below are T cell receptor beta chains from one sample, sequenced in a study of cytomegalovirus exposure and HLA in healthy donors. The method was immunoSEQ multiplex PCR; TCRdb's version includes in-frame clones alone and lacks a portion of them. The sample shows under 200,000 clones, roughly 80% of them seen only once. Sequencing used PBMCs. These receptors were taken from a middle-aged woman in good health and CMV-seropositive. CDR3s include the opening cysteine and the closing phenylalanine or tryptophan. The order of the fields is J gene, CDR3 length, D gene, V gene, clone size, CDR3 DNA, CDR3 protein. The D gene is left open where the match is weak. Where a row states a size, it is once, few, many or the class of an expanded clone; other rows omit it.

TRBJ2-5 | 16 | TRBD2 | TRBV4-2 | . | TGTGCCAGCAGCCAAGAAGGGGTAGCGGGAGAAAAGACCCAGTACTTC | CASSQEGVAGEKTQYF
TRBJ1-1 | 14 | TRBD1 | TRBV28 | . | TGTGCCAGCAGTTCGGGACAGGTGAAAACTGAAGCTTTCTTT | CASSSGQVKTEAFF
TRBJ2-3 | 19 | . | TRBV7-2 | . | TGTGCCAGCAGCTTAAGGTTGTCGCGGTATTCGACTAGCACAGATACGCAGTATTTT | CASSLRLSRYSTSTDTQYF
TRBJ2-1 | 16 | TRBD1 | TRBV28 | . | TGTGCCAGCAGTCCCTCGGGGACAGGGGGTTACAATGAGCAGTTCTTC | CASSPSGTGGYNEQFF
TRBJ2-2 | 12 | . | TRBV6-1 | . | TGTGCCAGCAGTGAACTCCCCGGGGAGCTGTTTTTT | CASSELPGELFF
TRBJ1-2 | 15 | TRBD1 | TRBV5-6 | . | TGTGCCAGCAGCCCCCAGCAGGGGGTTTGGTCTGGCTACACCTTC | CASSPQQGVWSGYTF
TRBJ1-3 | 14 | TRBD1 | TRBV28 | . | TGTGCCAGCACCCAGGGGGGCGCTGGAAACACCATATATTTT | CASTQGGAGNTIYF
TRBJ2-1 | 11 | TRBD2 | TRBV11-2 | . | TGTGCCAGCAGCTTAGCGGGAGGTGGGTTCTTC | CASSLAGGGFF
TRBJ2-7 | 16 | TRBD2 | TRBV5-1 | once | TGCGCCAGCAGCTCGGGGGGGGGAAGGACCTCCTACGAGCAGTACTTC | CASSSGGGRTSYEQYF
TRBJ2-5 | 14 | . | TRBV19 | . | TGTGCCAGTAGTCCAGACCTAGAAATCAACACCCAGTACTTC | CASSPDLEINTQYF
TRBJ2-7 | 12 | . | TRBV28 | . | TGTGCCAGCATTGGAGGGGGCGCCGAGCAGTACTTC | CASIGGGAEQYF
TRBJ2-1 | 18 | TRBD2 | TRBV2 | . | TGTGCCAGCAGTGAGCCTACCCGGCCTAGCGGGAGCAGAAATGAGCAGTTCTTC | CASSEPTRPSGSRNEQFF
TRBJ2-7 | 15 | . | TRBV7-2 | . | TGTGCCAGCAGCTTAACGAGACTTAACTCCTACGAGCAGTACTTC | CASSLTRLNSYEQYF
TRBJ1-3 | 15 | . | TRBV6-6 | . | TGTGCCAGCAGGGAGTCTATGTCCCGGGGAAACACCATATATTTT | CASRESMSRGNTIYF
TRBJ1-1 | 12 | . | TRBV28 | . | TGTGCCAGCAGCCCCCTCTCGACTGAAGCTTTCTTT | CASSPLSTEAFF
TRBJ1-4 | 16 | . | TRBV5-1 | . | TGCGCCAGCAGCCTCCAAGGGGGAGCAACTAATGAAAAACTGTTTTTT | CASSLQGGATNEKLFF
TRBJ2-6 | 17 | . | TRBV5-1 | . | TGCGCCAGCAGCCTTTCGACAGTCTCCTCTGGGGCCAACGTCCTGACTTTC | CASSLSTVSSGANVLTF
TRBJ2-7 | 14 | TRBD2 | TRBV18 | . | TGTGCCAGCTCCCGCAGCGGGATCGTTTACGAGCAGTACTTC | CASSRSGIVYEQYF
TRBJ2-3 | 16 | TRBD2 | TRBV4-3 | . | TGCGCCAGCAGCCAACGACTAGCGGGGGGGACAGATACGCAGTATTTT | CASSQRLAGGTDTQYF
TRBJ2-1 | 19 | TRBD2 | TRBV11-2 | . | TGTGCCAGCAGCTTAGCTCCCCGCGAGGGCGGGAGGGTCTACAATGAGCAGTTCTTC | CASSLAPREGGRVYNEQFF
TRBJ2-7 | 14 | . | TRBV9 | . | TGTGCCAGCAGCGTAGTTCCGGGAGCCTACGAGCAGTACTTC | CASSVVPGAYEQYF
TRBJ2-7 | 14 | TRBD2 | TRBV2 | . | TGTGCCAGCAGTCGGACTAGCGGTAGCCACGAGCAGTACTTC | CASSRTSGSHEQYF
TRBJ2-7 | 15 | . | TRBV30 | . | TGTGCCTGGGGGGAGGGACAGGTAGGATCCTACGAGCAGTACTTC | CAWGEGQVGSYEQYF
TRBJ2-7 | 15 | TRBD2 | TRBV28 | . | TGTGCCAGCAGTTTCATTCGGACTAGCGGCTACGAGCAGTACTTC | CASSFIRTSGYEQYF
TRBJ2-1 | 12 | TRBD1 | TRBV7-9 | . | TGTGCCAGCAGCTACGACAGGGGGTGGCAGTTCTTC | CASSYDRGWQFF
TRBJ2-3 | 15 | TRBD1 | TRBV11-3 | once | TGTGCCAGCAGCTTAGGGGGACAGCCGACAGATACGCAGTATTTT | CASSLGGQPTDTQYF
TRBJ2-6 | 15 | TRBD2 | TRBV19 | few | TGTGCCAGTACTAGCGGGAACTCTGGGGCCAACGTCCTGACTTTC | CASTSGNSGANVLTF
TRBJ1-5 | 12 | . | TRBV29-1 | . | TGCAGCGTTGCGGCGGGGAATCAGCCCCAGCATTTT | CSVAAGNQPQHF
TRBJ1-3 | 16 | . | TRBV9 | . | TGTGCCAGCAGCACCACCCCCGGGGGCTCTGGAAACACCATATATTTT | CASSTTPGGSGNTIYF
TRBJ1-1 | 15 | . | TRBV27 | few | TGTGCCAGCAGTTTAGGGTCAGCGCCGAGCACTGAAGCTTTCTTT | CASSLGSAPSTEAFF
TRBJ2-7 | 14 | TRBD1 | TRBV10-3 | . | TGTGCCATCAGTGAGAGACAGGGGGGATACGAGCAGTACTTC | CAISERQGGYEQYF
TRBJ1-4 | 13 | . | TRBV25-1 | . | TGTGCCAGCGGGGAGGCGGGTAATGAAAAACTGTTTTTT | CASGEAGNEKLFF
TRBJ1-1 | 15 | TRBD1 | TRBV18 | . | TGTGCCAGCTCACCACTCTCATCAGGGGGGACTGAAGCTTTCTTT | CASSPLSSGGTEAFF
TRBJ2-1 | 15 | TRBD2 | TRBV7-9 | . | TGTTCCAGCAGCTTACATTCTAGCGGGAGAGCTGAGCAGTTCTTC | CSSSLHSSGRAEQFF
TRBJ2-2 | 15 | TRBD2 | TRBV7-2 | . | TGTGCCAGCAGCAGGAGCGGGAGGGCCACCGGGGAGCTGTTTTTT | CASSRSGRATGELFF
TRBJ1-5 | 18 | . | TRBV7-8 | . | TGTGCCAGCAGCTTGGCTCGTAGGTGGACAGATAGCAATCAGCCCCAGCATTTT | CASSLARRWTDSNQPQHF
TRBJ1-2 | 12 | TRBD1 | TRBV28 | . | TGTGCCAGCAGCTGGACAGGGAATGGCTACACCTTC | CASSWTGNGYTF
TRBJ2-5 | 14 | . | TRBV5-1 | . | TGCGCCAGCAGCTTGGCCGAGGATAACGGGGAAGAAAACTTC | CASSLAEDNGEENF
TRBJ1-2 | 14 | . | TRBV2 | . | TGTGCCAGCAGTGAAATTCCAGCTAACTATGGCTACACCTTC | CASSEIPANYGYTF
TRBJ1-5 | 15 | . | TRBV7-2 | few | TGTGCCAGCAGCTTACGTCCTAATAGCAATCAGCCCCAGCATTTT | CASSLRPNSNQPQHF
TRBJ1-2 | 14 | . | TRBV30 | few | TGTGCCTGGAGTACCGGACGGGAGTTGAGGGGCTACACCTTC | CAWSTGRELRGYTF
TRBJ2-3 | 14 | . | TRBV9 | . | TGTGCCAGCAGCGTAGCGGGGAACACAGATACGCAGTATTTT | CASSVAGNTDTQYF
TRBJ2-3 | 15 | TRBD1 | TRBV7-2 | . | TGTGCCAGCAGGGAGAGGGACAGCTTCACAGATACGCAGTATTTT | CASRERDSFTDTQYF
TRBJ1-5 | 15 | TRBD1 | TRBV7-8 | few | TGTGCCAGCAGCCGTACCCGGACAGGGGATCAGCCCCAGCATTTT | CASSRTRTGDQPQHF
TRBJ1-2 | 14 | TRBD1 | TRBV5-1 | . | TGCGCCAGCAGCGCAGGGGGCGAGAGCTATGGCTACACCTTC | CASSAGGESYGYTF
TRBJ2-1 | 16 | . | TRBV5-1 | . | TGCGCCAGCAGCTCCCAAACAGGGCAAAGGCTAAATGAGCAGTTCTTC | CASSSQTGQRLNEQFF
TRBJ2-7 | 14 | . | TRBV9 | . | TGTGCCAGCAGCAACCCCGGGATCTCCTACGAGCAGTACTTC | CASSNPGISYEQYF
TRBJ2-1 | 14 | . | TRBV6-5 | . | TGTGCCAGCAGTTACCCGGGTGGGTCCAATGAGCAGTTCTTC | CASSYPGGSNEQFF
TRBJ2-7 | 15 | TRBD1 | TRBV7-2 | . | TGTGCCAGCAGCTACCGACAGGGGCAAGGGTACGAGCAGTACTTC | CASSYRQGQGYEQYF
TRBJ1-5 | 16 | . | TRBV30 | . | TGTGCCTGGAGTGTATTTGGCCCAAGAGGGATTCAGCCCCAGCATTTT | CAWSVFGPRGIQPQHF
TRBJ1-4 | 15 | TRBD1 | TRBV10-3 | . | TGTGCCATCAGTTCTACCGGGACAGGACAAGAAAAACTGTTTTTT | CAISSTGTGQEKLFF
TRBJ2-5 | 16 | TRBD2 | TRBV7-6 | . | TGTGCCAGCAGCTTTCGGGTCGCTAGCGGGACAGAGACCCAGTACTTC | CASSFRVASGTETQYF
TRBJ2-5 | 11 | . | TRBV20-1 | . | TGCAGTGCTAGCGGGAGAGAGACCCAGTACTTC | CSASGRETQYF
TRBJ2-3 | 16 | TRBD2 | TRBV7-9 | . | TGTGCCAGCAGCTCTCACGGCGGGGGTGAGGAAGATACGCAGTATTTT | CASSSHGGGEEDTQYF
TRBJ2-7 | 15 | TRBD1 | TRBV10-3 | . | TGTGCCATCGGCCCCTCGGACAGGGGTTGGCACGAGCAGTACTTC | CAIGPSDRGWHEQYF